These 26 T cell receptor beta chains were all obtained from the same sample, sequenced in a study of graft-versus-host responses after intestinal transplantation. No antigen has been identified for these receptors. Profiling relied on immunoSEQ multiplex PCR, and the TCRdb table lists in-frame clones only, not all of them. The table has tens of thousands of clones, around 90% seen once. Specimen: unstimulated CD8+ T cells sorted from spleen or lymph node cells, collected before intestinal transplant. The origin of the receptors is a human donor who received an intestinal transplant.

V and J are TRBV27 and TRBJ1-2; TRBD1 matches 8 bases. Per the germline V gene, CDR1 is MNHEY and CDR2 is SMNVEV (reference sequence). The V segment lost 6 bases and the J segment 8 bases; nucleotides outside the gene matches: 8. The CDR3 consists of 13 residues. In nucleotides, the CDR3 is TGTGCCAGCAGCCGATGGACAGGGAAGGGCTACACCTTC. Residues: CASSRWTGKGYTF.

The CDR3 sequence is CASSIGQGNTEAFF. In nucleotides, the CDR3 is TGCGCCAGCAGCATCGGACAGGGGAACACTGAAGCTTTCTTT. The rearrangement uses TRBV5-1 and TRBJ1-1, with 8 positions matching TRBD1. The V gene's germline CDR1 is SGHRS and CDR2 YFSETQ. V dropped 4 bases and J dropped 1; count of bases not matched to a gene: 3. This CDR3 has 14 residues.

The chain recombines TRBV6-5 with TRBJ1-6, with 10 nucleotides matching TRBD1. Germline V gene lookup returns CDR1 MNHEY and CDR2 SVGAGI. The CDR3 has 14 residues. V lost 6 bases to trimming and J lost 7 bases; unmatched junction nucleotides: 3. The CDR3 region has the DNA TGTGCCAGCAGCCCGGGACAGGGGAATTCACCCCTCCACTTT. Its translation: CASSPGQGNSPLHF.

The CDR3 nucleotides are TGTGCCAGCAGCCCGGGACTCCCAAGGAACTATGGCTACACCTTC. Translating it yields CASSPGLPRNYGYTF. The V gene is TRBV14, the J gene TRBJ1-2; D might be TRBD1 (5 bases). This CDR3 has 15 amino acids. From germline, CDR1 is SGHDN and CDR2 FVKESK. Trimming took off 4 bases at V and 2 bases at J, with 14 bases between the two ends.

The V and J genes are TRBV10-1 and TRBJ2-2; D not resolved. The length of the CDR3 is 13 residues. Germline lookup yields CDR1 WNHNN and CDR2 SYGVQD (reference sequence). Trimming took 2 bases from V and 5 from J, leaving 6 bases between them. CDR3 DNA: TGCGCCAGCAGTGAGACACCAACCGGGGAGCTGTTTTTT. It codes for CASSETPTGELFF.

The chain combines TRBV6-5 with TRBJ1-3; D remains ambiguous. Per the germline V gene, CDR1 is MNHEY and CDR2 is SVGAGI. The ends were cut back, 6 bases at V and 1 base at J, with 10 bases in the middle. The length of the CDR3 is 14 residues. CDR3 protein: CASSEGSSGNTIYF. The CDR3, as DNA: TGTGCCAGCAGCGAAGGGAGTTCTGGAAACACCATATATTTT.

In its sample, this clone was seen a few times. This sequence joins TRBV6-5 and TRBJ1-6; 7 bases are shared with TRBD1. The CDR3 covers 15 residues. Losses at the gene ends were 5 bases for V and 11 bases for J; bases not matched to a gene: 12. Germline-derived CDR1 and CDR2 are MNHEY and SVGAGI. CDR3 nucleotide sequence: TGTGCCAGCAGTCGCCTAGGACAGGATTTGACACCCCTCCACTTT. Translated: CASSRLGQDLTPLHF.

This chain links TRBV4-1 with TRBJ1-4; D unclear. Germline CDR1 is MGHRA and CDR2 is YSYEKL. CDR3 length equals 15 residues. Trimming took off 1 base at V and 14 bases at J, with 20 bases between the two ends. This CDR3 is CASSQVQVEGEDLFF. The CDR3 coding sequence is TGCGCCAGCAGCCAAGTTCAGGTAGAGGGTGAAGACCTGTTTTTT.

The chain uses TRBV11-2 and TRBJ2-1, with TRBD2 identical over 7 bases. The CDR3 has 16 amino acids. CDR1 is SGHAT and CDR2 is FQNNGV in the germline V gene. J was trimmed by 7 bases and V by 0 bases; bases with no gene match: 9. The CDR3 protein is CASSLDLSSGRNEQFF. DNA for the CDR3: TGTGCCAGCAGCTTAGATTTGTCTAGCGGCAGGAATGAGCAGTTCTTC.

The V and J genes are TRBV27 and TRBJ2-7; TRBD1 agrees at 9 bases. The ends lost 4 bases at V and 5 bases at J; junction bases unmatched: 9. Germline V gene sequence: CDR1 MNHEY, CDR2 SMNVEV (reference sequence). The length of the CDR3 is 15 residues. In nucleotides, the CDR3 is TGTGCCAGCAGTTCAACCGGGACAGGGATGGACGAGCAGTACTTC. This encodes CASSSTGTGMDEQYF.

This chain uses TRBV9 with TRBJ1-2; 7 bases map to TRBD1. Trimming removed 4 bases from V and 8 bases from J; junction bases left unmatched: 11. Germline CDR1 is SGDLS and CDR2 is YYNGEE. This CDR3 spans 14 amino acids. The CDR3 protein is CASSPPGQHLGYTF. CDR3 in DNA: TGTGCCAGCAGCCCCCCGGGACAGCATTTAGGCTACACCTTC. Supplemented by reference TRBV9 and TRBJ1-2, the full variable domain reads DSGVTQTPKHLITATGQRVTLRCSPRSGDLSVYWYQQSLDQGLQFLIQYYNGEERAKGNILERFSAQQFPDLHSELNLSSLELGDSALYFCASSPPGQHLGYTFGSGTRLTVV.

The J gene is TRBJ1-1, the V gene TRBV7-6; D is perhaps TRBD1 (5 bases). This CDR3 has 14 amino acids. Trimming removed 6 bases at V and 1 base at J, with 12 bases between. Germline lookup yields CDR1 SGHVS and CDR2 FNYEAQ. CDR3: CASRLGGGNTEAFF. In nucleotides, the CDR3 is TGTGCCAGCAGACTTGGGGGAGGGAACACTGAAGCTTTCTTT.

The chain uses TRBV4-1 and TRBJ1-1; D ambiguous. The CDR3 covers 13 residues. Trimming removed 1 base from V and 5 bases from J, with 8 bases in between. CDR1 and CDR2 (germline): MGHRA, YSYEKL. DNA of the CDR3: TGCGCCAGCAGCCAAGGTCCGGGGACTGAAGCTTTCTTT. Amino acid sequence: CASSQGPGTEAFF.

The CDR3 DNA sequence: TGTGCCAGCAGCCCAGACCACAGGGGGAGCTCCGCTCGATATGGCTACACCTTC. Translating gives CASSPDHRGSSARYGYTF. This chain links TRBV4-2 with TRBJ1-2, with TRBD1 identical over 8 bases. The junction had 18 bases not matched to a gene; V was cut back by 4 bases and J by 5 bases. The germline V gene encodes CDR1 LGHNA and CDR2 YNFKEQ. The CDR3 sequence is 18 residues long.

This chain connects TRBV6-6 to TRBJ1-6; the D gene is possibly TRBD1 (6 bases). This CDR3 comprises 13 residues. Germline V gene sequence: CDR1 MNHNY, CDR2 SVGAGI (reference sequence). The V end lost 8 bases, the J end lost 10 bases, and 15 bases lay between the germline ends. The CDR3 protein is CASAPGGGSPLHF. CDR3 coding DNA: TGTGCCAGCGCCCCGGGGGGCGGATCACCCCTCCACTTT.

The rearrangement uses TRBV9 and TRBJ1-4, with TRBD1 matching over 7 bases. Germline V gene lookup returns CDR1 SGDLS and CDR2 YYNGEE. Unmatched junction bases numbered 13, after V lost 4 bases and J lost 7 bases. The CDR3 consists of 16 residues. The CDR3 protein is CASSPPGGGVREKLFF. CDR3 DNA sequence: TGTGCCAGCAGCCCACCAGGAGGGGGCGTGCGTGAAAAACTGTTTTTT.

The chain has TRBV14 and TRBJ2-1; weak D call: TRBD2 (6 bases). The length of the CDR3 is 15 residues. Trimming left V 0 bases short and J 5 bases short, with 11 bases between. Germline CDR1 is SGHDN and CDR2 is FVKESK. As DNA, the CDR3 is TGTGCCAGCAGCCAAGATGGGGGGTGGCACAATGAGCAGTTCTTC. Translation: CASSQDGGWHNEQFF.

This chain uses TRBV7-9 with TRBJ1-2, with unresolved D. Germline V lookup: CDR1 SEHNR, CDR2 FQNEAQ (reference sequence). The CDR3 has 11 residues. V was pared by 5 bases and J by 5 bases, with 6 bases between. CDR3: CASSGSYGYTF. The CDR3 DNA is TGTGCCAGCAGCGGGAGTTATGGCTACACCTTC.

This clone was picked up a small number of times. This sequence joins TRBV4-1 and TRBJ2-7; D not certain. Germline CDR1 MGHRA, CDR2 YSYEKL. The CDR3 has 15 residues. Trimming shortened V by 5 bases and J by 1 base, and 15 bases separated the two germline ends. The CDR3 spells CASSTTLDTSYEQYF. In DNA, the CDR3 is TGCGCCAGCAGCACAACCCTCGACACTTCCTACGAGCAGTACTTC.

This clone was recorded once. The rearrangement uses TRBV6-6 and TRBJ2-7; TRBD2 is a possible D gene (5 bases). The V gene's germline CDR1 is MNHNY and CDR2 SVGAGI (reference sequence). Deletions cut 2 bases from V and 3 bases from J, with 14 bases between. The CDR3 extends over 15 amino acids. CDR3 in amino acids: CASSYEGLLLYEQYF. The CDR3 DNA reads as TGTGCCAGCAGTTACGAGGGTCTCCTTCTCTACGAGCAGTACTTC.

This rearrangement joins TRBV5-1 to TRBJ1-2; D is perhaps TRBD1 (6 bases). The CDR3 length is 15 residues. The V gene's germline CDR1 is SGHRS and CDR2 YFSETQ. V lost 2 bases to trimming and J lost 4 bases, with 15 bases between them. Here the CDR3 reads CASSFVSVGAYGYTF. In DNA form, the CDR3 reads TGCGCCAGCAGCTTTGTTTCTGTGGGGGCCTATGGCTACACCTTC. The variable domain in full, with the rest retrieved from reference TRBV5-1 and TRBJ1-2, is KAGVTQTPRYLIKTRGQQVTLSCSPISGHRSVSWYQQTPGQGLQFLFEYFSETQRNKGNFPGRFSGRQFSNSRSEMNVSTLELGDSALYLCASSFVSVGAYGYTFGSGTRLTVV.

The V call is TRBV7-9, the J call TRBJ1-5; no definite D call. CDR3 length: 16 residues. Germline V gene lookup returns CDR1 SEHNR and CDR2 FQNEAQ (reference sequence). Trimming stripped 5 bases from V and 3 bases from J, with 17 bases between. DNA for the CDR3: TGTGCCAGCAGCCCCATGCGGTATCTGGTCAATCAGCCCCAGCATTTT. It translates to CASSPMRYLVNQPQHF.

The chain carries TRBV5-1 and TRBJ1-1; 7 bases are a match to TRBD1. Germline values: CDR1 SGHRS, CDR2 YFSETQ. Trimming removed 0 bases from V and 4 bases from J; junction bases left unmatched: 3. The CDR3 length is 14 residues. This CDR3 is CASSLDRGATEAFF. CDR3 DNA: TGCGCCAGCAGCTTGGACAGGGGCGCCACTGAAGCTTTCTTT.

This sequence joins TRBV13 and TRBJ2-5; 12 nucleotides align to TRBD2. J gave up 1 base and V 0 bases, and 3 bases lay outside the gene matches. The CDR3 has 17 amino acids. Germline V gene sequence: CDR1 PRHDT, CDR2 FYEKMQ (reference sequence). Here the CDR3 DNA reads TGTGCCAGCAGCTTAGGTCCTAGCGGGGGGGGCCAAGAGACCCAGTACTTC. Translated, it gives CASSLGPSGGGQETQYF.

The J gene is TRBJ1-2, the V gene TRBV4-1, with D maybe TRBD1 (6 bases). V lost 4 bases, J lost 4 bases, and 19 bases lay in between. CDR3 length: 16 residues. Germline V CDR1 and CDR2: MGHRA, YSYEKL. In DNA form, the CDR3 reads TGCGCCAGCAGCCGGACACAGGACAGTATTGGCTATGGCTACACCTTC. It yields the protein CASSRTQDSIGYGYTF.

As for this clone: In the same sample, other DNA sequences code for this CDR3. The gene calls are TRBV4-1 and TRBJ1-5, with 7 bases identical to TRBD1. From germline, CDR1 is MGHRA and CDR2 YSYEKL. The CDR3 runs to 13 residues. Trimming at V came to 1 base and at J to 7 bases, leaving 1 base not matched to a gene. CDR3 sequence (DNA): TGCGCCAGCAGCCAAGGACAGGGACAGCCCCAGCATTTT. Amino acid sequence: CASSQGQGQPQHF.